Below, one TCR beta chain is given with its context. This specimen belongs to a study of blood T cell repertoires in COVID-19. Study details: The United States, Italy and Spain provided the acute and convalescent COVID-19 samples. From T cells, B-cell-depleted T cells, or PBMCs came the material, which was cDNA or gDNA.

CDR3 length: 13 residues. In germline, CDR1 is LNHDA, CDR2 SQIVND (reference sequence). V lost 7 bases to trimming and J lost 5 bases, with 14 bases between them. Per the original methods: Estimation of nucleated cell counts was performed using reference gene primer amplification. TCRdb keeps only in-frame clones here, not all; method: immunoSEQ multiplex PCR. Clone size and the V and J calls come from that table; the DNA yielded D and trimming. The sample has 150,000 to 180,000 clones, over 60% seen once. This sequence was found in a woman over 75 with acute or convalescent COVID-19. The sequenced sample consisted of peripheral blood. The J gene is TRBJ1-1, the V gene TRBV19; perhaps TRBD1 as D (5 bases). CDR3 amino acids: CASNKGSLTEAFF. The CDR3 DNA reads TGTGCCAGTAATAAGGGGTCTTTAACTGAAGCTTTCTTT.